This T cell receptor beta chain was profiled in a study of T cells in Graves' hyperthyroidism and ophthalmopathy. Study outcomes and limitations: Ophthalmopathy was separated from stable hyperthyroidism by a 13 V-J model. Also found in blood were most expanded thyroid clonotypes above 0.001.

Amplification yielded TCR beta CDR3 regions, with RNA transcripts as the source. First-round RT-PCR of the TCR CDR3 relied on the HTBI primer set. One entry per CDR3 protein results from TCRdb running MiXCR on the multiplex PCR reads. The profile shows around 700,000 distinct CDR3 sequences, just over 35% of them singletons. Germline CDR1 reads SGHDN; CDR2 reads FVKESK. The CDR3 loop spans 13 amino acids. V gave up 1 base and J gave up 2 bases, with 4 bases separating them. A note on this clonotype: As yet, its antigen is unknown.

The receptor's source is a woman aged 40 to 50 with Graves' hyperthyroidism. Sequencing was performed on blood. The gene calls are TRBV14 and TRBJ2-3; D unresolved. CDR3 protein: CASSQGYTDTQYF. In DNA, the CDR3 is TGTGCCAGCAGCCAAGGGTACACAGATACGCAGTATTTT.